The clone carrying this T cell receptor (beta chain) appeared many times. This CDR3 spans 16 amino acids. The germline V gene encodes CDR1 SGHRS and CDR2 YFSETQ. Trimming removed 7 bases from V and 3 bases from J, with 23 bases in between. This entry belongs to a study of T-cell reconstitution after alpha-beta-depleted transplantation in children. The authors prepared the TCRbeta library with unique molecular identifiers. TCRdb fed the PCR reads into MiXCR, producing one record per CDR3 protein. The sample carries fewer than 120,000 distinct CDR3 sequences, about 9.3% recorded once. This material consisted of PBMCs from the stem cell graft donor, taken from the stem cell graft. The chain has TRBV5-1 and TRBJ2-7; TRBD1 might be the D (5 bases). This receptor was identified in a human donor who donated a stem cell graft to a child with acute lymphoblastic leukemia. CDR3 DNA: TGCGCCAGCGCGTCAATCAACGGGCAGGGCAGCTACGAGCAGTACTTC. Its protein product is CASASINGQGSYEQYF.